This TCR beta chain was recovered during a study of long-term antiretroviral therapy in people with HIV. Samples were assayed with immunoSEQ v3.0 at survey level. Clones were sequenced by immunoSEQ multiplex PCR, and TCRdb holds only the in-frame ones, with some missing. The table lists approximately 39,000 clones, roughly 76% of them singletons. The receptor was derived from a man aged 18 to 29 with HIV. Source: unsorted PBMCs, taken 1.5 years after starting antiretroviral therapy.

The CDR3 sequence: CASSLGAYGRVYEQYF. The CDR3 DNA follows: TGTGCCAGCAGCTTAGGAGCCTACGGGAGGGTCTACGAGCAGTACTTC. The chain uses TRBV7-2 and TRBJ2-7; 8 nucleotides line up with TRBD2. V shed 1 base, J shed 3 bases, and the junction held 8 bases outside the gene matches. The CDR3 has 16 residues. The germline V gene has CDR1 SGHTA and CDR2 FQGNSA.